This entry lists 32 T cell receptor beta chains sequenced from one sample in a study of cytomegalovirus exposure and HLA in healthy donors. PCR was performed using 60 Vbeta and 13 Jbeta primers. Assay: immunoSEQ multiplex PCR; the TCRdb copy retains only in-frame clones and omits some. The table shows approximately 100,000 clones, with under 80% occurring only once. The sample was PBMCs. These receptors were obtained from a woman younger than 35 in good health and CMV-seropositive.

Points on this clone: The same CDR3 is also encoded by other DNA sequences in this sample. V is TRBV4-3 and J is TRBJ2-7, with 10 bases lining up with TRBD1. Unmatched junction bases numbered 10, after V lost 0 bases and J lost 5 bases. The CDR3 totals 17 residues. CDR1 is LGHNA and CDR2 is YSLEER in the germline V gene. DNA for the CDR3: TGCGCCAGCAGCCAAGACTCGATACCCGGGACAGGGGACGAGCAGTACTTC. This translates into CASSQDSIPGTGDEQYF.

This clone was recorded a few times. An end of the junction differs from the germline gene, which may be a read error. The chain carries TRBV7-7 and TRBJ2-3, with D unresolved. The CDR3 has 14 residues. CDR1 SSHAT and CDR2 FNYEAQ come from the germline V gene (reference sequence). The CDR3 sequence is CASSLASSTDTQYF. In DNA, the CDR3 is TGTGCTAGCAGCCTTGCGAGCAGCACAGATACGCAGTATTTT.

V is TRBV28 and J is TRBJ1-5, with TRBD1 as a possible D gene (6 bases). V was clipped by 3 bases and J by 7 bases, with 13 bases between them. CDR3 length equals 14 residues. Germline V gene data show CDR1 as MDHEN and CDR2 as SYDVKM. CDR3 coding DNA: TGTGCCAGCAGTTTCAGGGGACTAGGGCAGCCCCAGCATTTT. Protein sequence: CASSFRGLGQPQHF.

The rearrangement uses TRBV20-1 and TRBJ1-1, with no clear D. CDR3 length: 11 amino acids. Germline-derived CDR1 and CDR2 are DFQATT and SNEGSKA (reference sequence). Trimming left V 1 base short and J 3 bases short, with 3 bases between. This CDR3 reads CSARAYTEAFF. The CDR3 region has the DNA TGCAGTGCTAGAGCTTACACTGAAGCTTTCTTT.

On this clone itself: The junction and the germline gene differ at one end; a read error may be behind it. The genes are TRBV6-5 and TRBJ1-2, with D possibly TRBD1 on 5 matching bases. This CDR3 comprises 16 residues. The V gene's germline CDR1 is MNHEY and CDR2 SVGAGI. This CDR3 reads CASSYSGGTANYGYPF. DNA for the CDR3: TGTGCCAGCAGTTACTCCGGCGGGACTGCCAACTATGGCTACCCCTTC.

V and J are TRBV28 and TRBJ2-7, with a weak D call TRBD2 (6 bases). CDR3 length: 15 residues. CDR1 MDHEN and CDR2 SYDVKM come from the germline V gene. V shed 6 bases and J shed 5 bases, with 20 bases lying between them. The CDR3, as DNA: TGTGCCAGCAGCAAAGGTACTAGCTCTTTCGACGAGCAGTACTTC. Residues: CASSKGTSSFDEQYF.

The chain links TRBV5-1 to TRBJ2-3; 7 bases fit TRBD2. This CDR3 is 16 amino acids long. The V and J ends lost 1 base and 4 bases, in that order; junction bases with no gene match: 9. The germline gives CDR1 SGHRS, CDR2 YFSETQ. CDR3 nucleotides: TGCGCCAGCAGCTTGTTGGCGGGAGTTGCTGCAGATACGCAGTATTTT. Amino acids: CASSLLAGVAADTQYF.

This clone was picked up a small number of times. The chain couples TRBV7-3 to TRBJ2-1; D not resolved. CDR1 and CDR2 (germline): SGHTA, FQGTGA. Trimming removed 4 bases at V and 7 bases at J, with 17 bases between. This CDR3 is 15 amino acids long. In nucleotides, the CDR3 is TGTGCCAGCAGCTCCATAGCCGCCCCTAGGAATGAGCAGTTCTTC. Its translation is CASSSIAAPRNEQFF.

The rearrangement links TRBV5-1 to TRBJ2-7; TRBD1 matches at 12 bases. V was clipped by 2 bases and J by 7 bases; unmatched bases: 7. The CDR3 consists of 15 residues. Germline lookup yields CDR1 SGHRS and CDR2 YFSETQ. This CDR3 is CASSFTGQGAREQYF. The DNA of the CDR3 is TGCGCCAGCAGCTTCACGGGACAGGGGGCGAGGGAGCAGTACTTC.

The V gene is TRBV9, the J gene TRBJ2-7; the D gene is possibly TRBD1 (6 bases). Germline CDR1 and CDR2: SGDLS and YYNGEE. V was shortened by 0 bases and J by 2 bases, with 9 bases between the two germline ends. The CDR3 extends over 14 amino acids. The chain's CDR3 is CASSVDEGAYEQYF. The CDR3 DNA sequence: TGTGCCAGCAGCGTAGATGAGGGGGCCTACGAGCAGTACTTC.

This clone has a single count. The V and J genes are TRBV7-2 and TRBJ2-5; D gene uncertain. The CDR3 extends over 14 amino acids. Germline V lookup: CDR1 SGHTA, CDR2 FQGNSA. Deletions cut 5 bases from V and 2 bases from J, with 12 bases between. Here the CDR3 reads CASSKDVLQETQYF. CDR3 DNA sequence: TGTGCCAGCAGCAAAGACGTACTACAAGAGACCCAGTACTTC.

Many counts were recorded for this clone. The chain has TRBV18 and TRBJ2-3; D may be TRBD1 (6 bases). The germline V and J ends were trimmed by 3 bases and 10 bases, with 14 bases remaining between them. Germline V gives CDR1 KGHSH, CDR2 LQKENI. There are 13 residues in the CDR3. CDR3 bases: TGTGCCAGCTCACCGGACAGCTCTACTCCGCAGTATTTT. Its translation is CASSPDSSTPQYF.

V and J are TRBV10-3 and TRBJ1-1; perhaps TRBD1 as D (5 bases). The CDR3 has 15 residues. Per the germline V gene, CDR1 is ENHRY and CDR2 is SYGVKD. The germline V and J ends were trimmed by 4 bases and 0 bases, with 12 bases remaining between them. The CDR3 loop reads CAISAAGKLNTEAFF. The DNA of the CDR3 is TGTGCCATCAGTGCGGCAGGGAAATTGAACACTGAAGCTTTCTTT.

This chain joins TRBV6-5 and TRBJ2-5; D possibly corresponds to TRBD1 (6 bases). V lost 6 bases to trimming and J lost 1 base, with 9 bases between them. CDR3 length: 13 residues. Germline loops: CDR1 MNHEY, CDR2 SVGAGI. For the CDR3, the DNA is TGTGCCAGCAGAGACAGGCGCCAAGAGACCCAGTACTTC. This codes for CASRDRRQETQYF.

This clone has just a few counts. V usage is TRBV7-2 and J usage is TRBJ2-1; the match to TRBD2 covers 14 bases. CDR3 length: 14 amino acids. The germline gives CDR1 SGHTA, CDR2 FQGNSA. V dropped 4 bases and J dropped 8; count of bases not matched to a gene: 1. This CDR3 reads CASSWTSGGYEQFF. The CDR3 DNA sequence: TGTGCCAGCAGCTGGACTAGCGGGGGGTATGAGCAGTTCTTC. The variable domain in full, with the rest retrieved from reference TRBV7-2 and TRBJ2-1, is GAGVSQSPSNKVTEKGKDVELRCDPISGHTALYWYRQSLGQGLEFLIYFQGNSAPDKSGLPSDRFSAERTGGSVSTLTIQRTQQEDSAVYLCASSWTSGGYEQFFGPGTRLTVL.

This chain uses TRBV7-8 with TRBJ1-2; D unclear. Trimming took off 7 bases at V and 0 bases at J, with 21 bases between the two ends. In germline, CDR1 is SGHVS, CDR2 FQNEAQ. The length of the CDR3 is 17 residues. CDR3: CASTRSRIPVTNYGYTF. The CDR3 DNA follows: TGTGCCAGCACCCGGAGTAGGATACCTGTCACTAACTATGGCTACACCTTC.

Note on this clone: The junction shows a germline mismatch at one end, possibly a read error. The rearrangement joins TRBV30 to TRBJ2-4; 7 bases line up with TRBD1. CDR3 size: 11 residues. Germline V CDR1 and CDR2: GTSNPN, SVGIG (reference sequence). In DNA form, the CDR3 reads TGTGCCTGGAGTACCAGGGACAGAGTGAACTTC. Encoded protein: CAWSTRDRVNF.

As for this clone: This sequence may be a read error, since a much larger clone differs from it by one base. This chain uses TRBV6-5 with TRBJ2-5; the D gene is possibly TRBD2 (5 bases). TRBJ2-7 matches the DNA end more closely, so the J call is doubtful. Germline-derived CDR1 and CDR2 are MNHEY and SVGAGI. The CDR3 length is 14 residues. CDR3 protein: CASSYSMGSHEQYF. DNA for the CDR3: TGTGCCAGCAGTTACTCGATGGGGAGCCACGAGCAGTACTTC.

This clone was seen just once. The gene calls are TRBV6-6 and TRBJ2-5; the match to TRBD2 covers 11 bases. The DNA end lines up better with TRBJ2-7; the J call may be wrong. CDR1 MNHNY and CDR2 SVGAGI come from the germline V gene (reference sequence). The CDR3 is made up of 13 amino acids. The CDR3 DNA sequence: TGTGCCAGCAGAGGGACTAGCGGATACGAGCAGTACTTC. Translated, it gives CASRGTSGYEQYF.

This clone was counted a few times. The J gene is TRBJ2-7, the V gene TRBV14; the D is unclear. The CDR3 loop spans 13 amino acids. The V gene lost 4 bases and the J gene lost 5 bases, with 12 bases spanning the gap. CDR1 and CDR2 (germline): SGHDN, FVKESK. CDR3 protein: CASSRSKRHEQYF. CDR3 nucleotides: TGTGCCAGCAGCCGGAGCAAGCGCCACGAGCAGTACTTC.

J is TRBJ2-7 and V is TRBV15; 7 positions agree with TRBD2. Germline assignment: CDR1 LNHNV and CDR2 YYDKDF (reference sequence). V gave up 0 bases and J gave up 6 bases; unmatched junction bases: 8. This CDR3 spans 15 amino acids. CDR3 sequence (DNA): TGTGCCACCAGCAGAGATGGGACTACCGCCCGCGAGCAGTACTTC. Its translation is CATSRDGTTAREQYF.

The CDR3 spells CASSLGSGTPYEQYF. CDR3 in DNA: TGCGCCAGCAGCTTGGGAAGCGGGACCCCCTACGAGCAGTACTTC. V gene TRBV5-1 combines with J gene TRBJ2-7; 7 bases map to TRBD2. The germline V gene encodes CDR1 SGHRS and CDR2 YFSETQ. The J segment lost 2 bases and the V segment lost 0 bases, leaving 5 bases of the junction unmatched. The CDR3 contains 15 residues.

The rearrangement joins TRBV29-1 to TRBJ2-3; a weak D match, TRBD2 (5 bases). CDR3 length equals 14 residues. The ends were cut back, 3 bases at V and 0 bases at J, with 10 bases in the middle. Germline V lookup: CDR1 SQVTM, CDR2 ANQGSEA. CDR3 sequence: CSVDRGLSTDTQYF. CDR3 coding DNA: TGCAGCGTTGACCGGGGTCTCAGCACAGATACGCAGTATTTT.

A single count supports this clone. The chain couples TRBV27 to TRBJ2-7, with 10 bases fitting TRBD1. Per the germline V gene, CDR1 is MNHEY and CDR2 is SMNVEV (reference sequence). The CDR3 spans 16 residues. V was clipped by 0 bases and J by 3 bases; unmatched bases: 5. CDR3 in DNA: TGTGCCAGCAGTTTATCTTCCGACAGGGGGCTCTACGAGCAGTACTTC. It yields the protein CASSLSSDRGLYEQYF.

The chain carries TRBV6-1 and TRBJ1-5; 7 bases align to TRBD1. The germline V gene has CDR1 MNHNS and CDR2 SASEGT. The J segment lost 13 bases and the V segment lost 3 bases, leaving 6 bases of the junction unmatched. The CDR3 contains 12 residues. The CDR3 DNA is TGTGCCAGCAGTGACCGGACAGGACTTCAGCATTTT. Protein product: CASSDRTGLQHF.

CDR3 protein: CASSQGLAGRETQYF. The CDR3 DNA reads TGTGCCAGCAGCCAAGGCCTAGCGGGAAGGGAGACCCAGTACTTC. The V and J genes are TRBV16 and TRBJ2-5; 9 positions agree with TRBD2. The length of the CDR3 is 15 residues. CDR1 is KGHSY and CDR2 is FQNENV in the germline V gene. Unmatched junction bases numbered 6, after V lost 2 bases and J lost 5 bases.

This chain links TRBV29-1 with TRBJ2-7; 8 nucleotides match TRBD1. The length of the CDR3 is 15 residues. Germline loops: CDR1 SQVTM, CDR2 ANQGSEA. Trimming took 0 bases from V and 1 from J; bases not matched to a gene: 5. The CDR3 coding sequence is TGCAGCGTTGAAGATAAGGGACAGGAGTCCTACGAGCAGTACTTC. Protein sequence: CSVEDKGQESYEQYF.

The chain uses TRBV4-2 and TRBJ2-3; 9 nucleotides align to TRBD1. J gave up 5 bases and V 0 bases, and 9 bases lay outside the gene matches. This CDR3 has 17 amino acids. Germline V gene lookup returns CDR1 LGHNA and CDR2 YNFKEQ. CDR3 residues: CASSQETTGGGIDTQYF. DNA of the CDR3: TGTGCCAGCAGCCAAGAAACGACAGGGGGTGGGATAGATACGCAGTATTTT.

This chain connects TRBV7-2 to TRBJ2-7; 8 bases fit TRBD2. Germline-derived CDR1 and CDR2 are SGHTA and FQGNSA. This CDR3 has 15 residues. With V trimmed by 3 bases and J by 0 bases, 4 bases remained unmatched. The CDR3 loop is CASSFSSGLSYEQYF. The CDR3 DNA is TGTGCCAGCAGCTTTTCTAGCGGGCTCTCCTACGAGCAGTACTTC.

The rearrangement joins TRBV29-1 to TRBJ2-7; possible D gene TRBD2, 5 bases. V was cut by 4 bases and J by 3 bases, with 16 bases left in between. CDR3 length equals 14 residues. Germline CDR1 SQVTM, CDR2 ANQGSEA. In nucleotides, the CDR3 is TGCAGCGTTGTCCATGAGCGGAAGCACTACGAGCAGTACTTC. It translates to CSVVHERKHYEQYF.

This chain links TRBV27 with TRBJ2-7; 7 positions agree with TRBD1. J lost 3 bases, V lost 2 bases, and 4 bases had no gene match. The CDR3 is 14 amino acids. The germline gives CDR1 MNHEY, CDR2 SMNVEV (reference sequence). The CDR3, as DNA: TGTGCCAGCAGTTTAGACCGGACAGGCTACGAGCAGTACTTC. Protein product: CASSLDRTGYEQYF.

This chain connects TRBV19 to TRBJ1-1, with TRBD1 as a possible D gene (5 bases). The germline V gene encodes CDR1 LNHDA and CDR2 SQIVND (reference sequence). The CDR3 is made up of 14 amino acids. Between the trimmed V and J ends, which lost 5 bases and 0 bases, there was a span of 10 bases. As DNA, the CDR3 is TGTGCCAGTAGTCCCAGACAGATGAACACTGAAGCTTTCTTT. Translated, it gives CASSPRQMNTEAFF.